Presented here are 27 T cell receptor beta chains from one specimen sequenced in a study of shared T cell receptors in the human thymus. Sequencing used immunoSEQ multiplex PCR; TCRdb keeps in-frame clones, though not all of them. The sample holds approximately 660,000 clones, around 89% seen once. A further study also used this sample, focusing on human thymus T cells.

The sequencing input was thymocytes. The origin of the receptors is a boy less than two years old with a congenital heart defect.

The chain is built from TRBV4-2 and TRBJ2-7; 9 positions match TRBD2. J gave up 2 bases and V 4 bases, and 9 bases lay outside the gene matches. This CDR3 is built from 16 residues. Germline CDR1 and CDR2: LGHNA and YNFKEQ. CDR3: CASSPGGGEGPYEQYF. The CDR3 DNA reads as TGTGCCAGCAGCCCGGGCGGGGGGGAGGGTCCCTACGAGCAGTACTTC.

The chain joins TRBV2 to TRBJ2-3; TRBD1 might be the D (5 bases). Germline V gene data show CDR1 as SNHLY and CDR2 as FYNNEI. Trimming removed 7 bases at V and 2 bases at J, with 19 bases between. This CDR3 is built from 16 residues. This chain's CDR3 is CASIKTVKKTTDTQYF. The CDR3 DNA reads as TGTGCCAGCATTAAGACAGTTAAAAAAACCACAGATACGCAGTATTTT.

The V gene is TRBV27, the J gene TRBJ2-7; 7 positions agree with TRBD1. V was pared by 6 bases and J by 2 bases, with 13 bases of the junction left unmatched. CDR1 is MNHEY, CDR2 SMNVEV, per germline (reference sequence). This CDR3 has 16 residues. DNA for the CDR3: TGTGCCAGCAGCCGTGATACCCGGGACAGTACCTACGAGCAGTACTTC. Translation gives CASSRDTRDSTYEQYF.

V usage is TRBV7-9 and J usage is TRBJ2-5; possibly TRBD2 for D (5 bases). Germline CDR1 and CDR2: SEHNR and FQNEAQ (reference sequence). Trimming cost V 0 bases and J 3 bases, with 8 bases left between them. The CDR3 contains 14 residues. CDR3 bases: TGTGCCAGCAGCTTAGCGAGAGGGAAAGAGACCCAGTACTTC. Amino acids: CASSLARGKETQYF.

This clone came up once. V is TRBV4-1 and J is TRBJ2-1; TRBD2 agrees at 9 bases. The V gene end was trimmed by 1 base and the J gene end by 5 bases; junction bases not matched to a gene: 6. CDR3 length equals 16 residues. Germline V gene data show CDR1 as MGHRA and CDR2 as YSYEKL. DNA for the CDR3: TGCGCCAGCAGCCAAGGGGGGCGGGAGGGAGACAATGAGCAGTTCTTC. Encoded protein: CASSQGGREGDNEQFF.

The chain joins TRBV7-9 to TRBJ2-1, with 7 bases that match TRBD2. This CDR3 has 16 amino acids. The V segment lost 5 bases and the J segment 8 bases; nucleotides outside the gene matches: 15. Germline-derived CDR1 and CDR2 are SEHNR and FQNEAQ (reference sequence). In DNA, the CDR3 is TGTGCCAGCAGCAGACTTAGTGGCGCTAGCGGAGATGAGCAGTTCTTC. Protein product: CASSRLSGASGDEQFF.

This clone was counted a single time. The rearrangement joins TRBV27 to TRBJ1-3; D call uncertain. The germline CDR1 and CDR2 sequences are MNHEY and SMNVEV (reference sequence). V was pared by 7 bases and J by 3 bases, with 19 bases between. The CDR3 sequence is 16 residues long. The CDR3 nucleotides read TGTGCCAGCAAACCCTCGGTAGCCTTCCTTGGAAACACCATATATTTT. Its translation is CASKPSVAFLGNTIYF.

The chain links TRBV5-8 to TRBJ1-2; TRBD1 matches at 10 bases. The CDR3 is 14 residues long. V shed 2 bases, J shed 8 bases, and the junction held 6 bases outside the gene matches. Per the germline V gene, CDR1 is SGHTS and CDR2 is YDEGEE. The CDR3 region is CASSLTGQGLGYTF. The CDR3 DNA reads TGTGCCAGCAGCTTAACGGGACAGGGGTTAGGCTACACCTTC.

This chain links TRBV6-6 with TRBJ2-1; D might be TRBD2 (6 bases). With 6 bases removed from V and 1 base from J, the gap between germline ends came to 13 bases. Germline-derived CDR1 and CDR2 are MNHNY and SVGAGI (reference sequence). This CDR3 has 15 residues. The CDR3 loop is CASSRLVESYNEQFF. As DNA, the CDR3 is TGTGCCAGCAGCCGACTAGTAGAGTCCTACAATGAGCAGTTCTTC.

The CDR3 here is CASSLEGGYGYTF. CDR3 in DNA: TGTGCCAGCAGCTTGGAGGGAGGCTATGGCTACACCTTC. The V gene is TRBV5-6, the J gene TRBJ1-2; D not certain. The germline V gene has CDR1 SGHDT and CDR2 YYEEEE. V was clipped by 0 bases and J by 4 bases, with 7 bases between them. The CDR3 loop spans 13 amino acids.

J is TRBJ2-3 and V is TRBV2; 9 bases map to TRBD1. CDR1 SNHLY and CDR2 FYNNEI come from the germline V gene. V gave up 4 bases and J gave up 5 bases; unmatched junction bases: 4. This CDR3 is built from 14 residues. CDR3 protein: CASSGGQGRDTQYF. The CDR3 DNA reads as TGTGCCAGCAGTGGCGGACAGGGGCGAGATACGCAGTATTTT.

This chain uses TRBV10-1 with TRBJ1-4; no firm D call. Germline CDR1 and CDR2: WNHNN and SYGVQD (reference sequence). V was shortened by 8 bases and J by 5 bases, with 9 bases between the two germline ends. This CDR3 spans 12 amino acids. CDR3 in amino acids: CASFKENEKLFF. In DNA form, the CDR3 reads TGCGCCAGCTTTAAAGAGAATGAAAAACTGTTTTTT.

The chain combines TRBV5-1 with TRBJ1-4, with 10 bases matching TRBD1. V lost 4 bases to trimming and J lost 8 bases; unmatched junction nucleotides: 11. The CDR3 is 16 amino acids. CDR1 is SGHRS, CDR2 YFSETQ, per germline. The CDR3: CASSLGEDRGKEKLFF. The CDR3, as DNA: TGCGCCAGCAGCCTGGGCGAGGACAGGGGGAAGGAAAAACTGTTTTTT.

The CDR3 here is CASSIAIPGQAPYEQYF. In DNA, the CDR3 is TGTGCCAGTAGTATTGCCATCCCGGGACAGGCCCCCTACGAGCAGTACTTC. This sequence joins TRBV19 and TRBJ2-7; TRBD1 matches 8 bases. With 3 bases clipped from V and 2 bases from J, the junction kept 12 bases outside the gene matches. Germline V gives CDR1 LNHDA, CDR2 SQIVND (reference sequence). This CDR3 is 17 amino acids long.

J is TRBJ2-3 and V is TRBV2, with D possibly being TRBD2 (5 bases). V lost 3 bases and J 10 bases, leaving 8 bases between the germline ends. Germline V gives CDR1 SNHLY, CDR2 FYNNEI. This CDR3 has 11 residues. CDR3 protein: CASSDLRAQYF. The DNA for the CDR3 is TGTGCCAGCAGTGACTTGCGGGCGCAGTATTTT.

The gene calls are TRBV11-2 and TRBJ2-7; no definite D call. The germline V gene encodes CDR1 SGHAT and CDR2 FQNNGV. The CDR3 sequence is 16 residues long. Trimming stripped 6 bases from V and 0 bases from J, with 18 bases between. The CDR3 DNA reads as TGTGCCAGCAGTTCCCTCCTGGCGGAGAGCTCCTACGAGCAGTACTTC. This sequence encodes CASSSLLAESSYEQYF.

The V call is TRBV28, the J call TRBJ1-2; D may be TRBD1 (5 bases). V shed 3 bases and J shed 2 bases, with 13 bases lying between them. CDR3 length: 15 amino acids. Germline lookup yields CDR1 MDHEN and CDR2 SYDVKM. Here the CDR3 reads CASSFDPGLNYGYTF. CDR3 bases: TGTGCCAGCAGTTTCGATCCAGGGCTCAACTATGGCTACACCTTC.

The chain recombines TRBV7-8 with TRBJ1-1; the D gene is possibly TRBD1 (5 bases). Trimming cost V 4 bases and J 3 bases, with 15 bases left between them. The germline V gene has CDR1 SGHVS and CDR2 FQNEAQ. The CDR3 has 15 residues. CDR3 amino acids: CASSSWGDSHTEAFF. The CDR3 DNA follows: TGTGCCAGCAGCTCCTGGGGGGACTCTCACACTGAAGCTTTCTTT. Using reference TRBV7-8 and TRBJ1-1 for the parts outside the CDR3, the full variable domain is GAGVSQSPRYKVAKRGQDVALRCDPISGHVSLFWYQQALGQGPEFLTYFQNEAQLDKSGLPSDRFFAERPEGSVSTLKIQRTQQEDSAVYLCASSSWGDSHTEAFFGQGTRLTVV.

The V and J genes are TRBV7-9 and TRBJ2-7; D remains unclear. Germline CDR1 is SEHNR and CDR2 is FQNEAQ (reference sequence). Trimming took off 6 bases at V and 4 bases at J, with 13 bases between the two ends. This CDR3 has 13 amino acids. CDR3 in amino acids: CASRLDPLYEQYF. The DNA of the CDR3 is TGTGCCAGCAGGCTAGACCCCTTGTACGAGCAGTACTTC.

This chain uses TRBV5-1 with TRBJ1-5; no clear D. Germline V gene sequence: CDR1 SGHRS, CDR2 YFSETQ. The CDR3 is made up of 15 amino acids. V was clipped by 3 bases and J by 0 bases, with 10 bases between them. Here the CDR3 reads CASSSGFYSNQPQHF. CDR3 DNA: TGCGCCAGCAGCTCGGGATTCTATAGCAATCAGCCCCAGCATTTT.

The V gene is TRBV19, the J gene TRBJ1-2, with 9 bases fitting TRBD1. The CDR3 contains 15 residues. Germline CDR1 is LNHDA and CDR2 is SQIVND (reference sequence). The V and J ends lost 5 bases and 2 bases, in that order; junction bases with no gene match: 6. The CDR3 spells CASSPRTGENYGYTF. CDR3 in DNA: TGTGCCAGTAGTCCAAGGACAGGGGAAAACTATGGCTACACCTTC.

The chain links TRBV27 to TRBJ2-1, with D perhaps TRBD2 (6 bases). The germline CDR1 and CDR2 sequences are MNHEY and SMNVEV (reference sequence). The CDR3 covers 17 residues. V lost 2 bases and J 2 bases, leaving 16 bases between the germline ends. CDR3 region: CASSLAPQGGPYNEQFF. CDR3 bases: TGTGCCAGCAGTTTAGCCCCCCAGGGAGGCCCCTACAATGAGCAGTTCTTC.

The V gene is TRBV11-2, the J gene TRBJ2-7, with 13 positions matching TRBD2. Germline V CDR1 and CDR2: SGHAT, FQNNGV. The CDR3 is 18 residues long. V lost 5 bases and J lost 0; bases outside the gene matches: 10. CDR3 protein: CASSKAGTSGTLSYEQYF. The CDR3 DNA reads as TGTGCCAGCAGCAAAGCTGGGACTAGCGGGACCCTCTCCTACGAGCAGTACTTC.

This chain connects TRBV15 to TRBJ1-1, with a weak D call TRBD1 (6 bases). Looked up from germline, CDR1 is LNHNV and CDR2 is YYDKDF (reference sequence). The CDR3 has 15 amino acids. V was shortened by 3 bases and J by 0 bases, with 11 bases between the two germline ends. The CDR3 nucleotides read TGTGCCACCAGCAGTTCTTGGACAGTGAACACTGAAGCTTTCTTT. It codes for CATSSSWTVNTEAFF. The entire variable domain, with the rest obtained from reference TRBV15 and TRBJ1-1, is as follows: DAMVIQNPRYQVTQFGKPVTLSCSQTLNHNVMYWYQQKSSQAPKLLFHYYDKDFNNEADTPDNFQSRRPNTSFCFLDIRSPGLGDTAMYLCATSSSWTVNTEAFFGQGTRLTVV.

This sequence joins TRBV10-3 and TRBJ1-2; TRBD1 is a possible D gene (5 bases). CDR1 and CDR2 (germline): ENHRY, SYGVKD. The CDR3 loop spans 14 amino acids. V lost 2 bases to trimming and J lost 0 bases, with 7 bases between them. In DNA, the CDR3 is TGTGCCATCAGTGAGGCGGGACCTAACTATGGCTACACCTTC. Amino acids: CAISEAGPNYGYTF.

The chain carries TRBV5-6 and TRBJ2-1; D possibly corresponds to TRBD1 (6 bases). The V end lost 6 bases, the J end lost 7 bases, and 20 bases lay between the germline ends. Germline-derived CDR1 and CDR2 are SGHDT and YYEEEE. This CDR3 comprises 15 residues. The CDR3 nucleotides are TGTGCCAGCAACCACTACAGGGAGTCGCGGAATGAGCAGTTCTTC. This gives the protein CASNHYRESRNEQFF.

The chain has TRBV28 and TRBJ1-5, with TRBD1 identical over 7 bases. The CDR3 is 15 residues long. The V gene end was trimmed by 5 bases and the J gene end by 0 bases; junction bases not matched to a gene: 4. In germline, CDR1 is MDHEN, CDR2 SYDVKM. CDR3 in amino acids: CASSNQGVSNQPQHF. DNA for the CDR3: TGTGCCAGCAGTAATCAGGGGGTTAGCAATCAGCCCCAGCATTTT.